The 9 T cell receptor beta chains in this list originate from one sample, sequenced in a study of OX40 agonist ivuxolimab in advanced cancers. Some clones are missing from TCRdb's copy, which holds only in-frame ones; the method was immunoSEQ multiplex PCR. The table shows 70,000 to 90,000 clones, with 75% to 90% occurring only once. Here the sequenced sample was CD4+ or CD8+ T cells sorted from blood, taken in a trial of the OX40 agonist ivuxolimab. Receptors were obtained from an adult with an advanced solid tumor such as melanoma, head and neck, liver or kidney cancer.

The chain couples TRBV29-1 to TRBJ1-2, with 9 positions matching TRBD1. CDR1 and CDR2 from the germline V gene are SQVTM and ANQGSEA. The length of the CDR3 is 13 residues. The V gene end was trimmed by 6 bases and the J gene end by 4 bases; junction bases not matched to a gene: 6. CDR3 sequence: CSVRTGDSYGYTF. CDR3 in DNA: TGCAGCGTGCGGACAGGGGATAGCTATGGCTACACCTTC.

This chain joins TRBV5-1 and TRBJ2-3; 8 positions agree with TRBD1. The CDR3 is 16 amino acids. CDR1 and CDR2 (germline): SGHRS, YFSETQ. V was clipped by 5 bases and J by 2 bases; unmatched bases: 10. The CDR3 DNA reads TGCGCCAGCAGTTCAGCAGGGGGCGCCTACACAGATACGCAGTATTTT. Protein sequence: CASSSAGGAYTDTQYF.

The genes are TRBV28 and TRBJ1-1; D unclear. This CDR3 contains 15 residues. From germline, CDR1 is MDHEN and CDR2 SYDVKM. V dropped 3 bases and J dropped 4 bases, with 15 bases sitting between them. In nucleotides, the CDR3 is TGTGCCAGCAGTTTCCCGGACCGCCCGGGCACTGAAGCTTTCTTT. Translated: CASSFPDRPGTEAFF.

The J gene is TRBJ2-1, the V gene TRBV5-1; possible D gene TRBD1, 5 bases. Germline CDR1 SGHRS, CDR2 YFSETQ. The CDR3 runs to 15 residues. Trimming cost V 0 bases and J 4 bases, with 11 bases left between them. The CDR3 protein is CASSLAGWVYNEQFF. The CDR3 DNA is TGCGCCAGCAGCTTGGCAGGGTGGGTTTACAATGAGCAGTTCTTC.

V is TRBV28 and J is TRBJ1-2; D unclear. The CDR3 has 15 amino acids. The V end was cut by 4 bases, the J end by 8 bases, with 20 bases between. Germline-derived CDR1 and CDR2 are MDHEN and SYDVKM. CDR3 amino acids: CASSSRVGRRPGYTF. CDR3 in DNA: TGTGCCAGCAGTTCCCGGGTGGGCAGAAGGCCAGGCTACACCTTC.

This chain links TRBV2 with TRBJ1-2, with 7 nucleotides matching TRBD1. The germline gives CDR1 SNHLY, CDR2 FYNNEI. The CDR3 has 14 residues. After removal of 5 bases from V and 2 bases from J, the junction contained 5 bases not matched to a gene. The CDR3 sequence is CASSLTRGNYGYTF. The CDR3 DNA reads as TGTGCCAGCAGTCTAACCAGGGGGAACTATGGCTACACCTTC.

This clone has a handful of counts. The chain couples TRBV6-6 to TRBJ2-3, with unresolved D. Germline V gene sequence: CDR1 MNHNY, CDR2 SVGAGI (reference sequence). V lost 5 bases and J 7 bases, leaving 7 bases between the germline ends. The CDR3 runs to 11 residues. The DNA for the CDR3 is TGTGCCAGCAGTCCGTCCTATACGCAGTATTTT. Its translation is CASSPSYTQYF.

There are a few counts of this clone. This chain joins TRBV21-1 and TRBJ2-6; TRBD1, as called in the table, went unchecked against the DNA. TRBV21-1 is shown as a pseudogene. CDR3 length equals 14 residues. The CDR3 reads CASRNISGANVLTF. In DNA, the CDR3 is TGTGCCAGCAGGAACATATCCGGGGCCAACGTCCTGACTTTC.

This chain connects TRBV5-6 to TRBJ1-4; D perhaps matches TRBD1 (6 bases). CDR1 is SGHDT and CDR2 is YYEEEE in the germline V gene. The CDR3 covers 14 residues. The germline V and J ends were trimmed by 5 bases and 7 bases, with 15 bases remaining between them. As DNA, the CDR3 is TGTGCCAGCAGGGTGAGGGGGGAAGGTGAAAAACTGTTTTTT. Its protein is CASRVRGEGEKLFF. The full variable domain, with the rest looked up from reference TRBV5-6 and TRBJ1-4, is DAGVTQSPTHLIKTRGQQVTLRCSPKSGHDTVSWYQQALGQGPQFIFQYYEEEERQRGNFPDRFSGHQFPNYSSELNVNALLLGDSALYLCASRVRGEGEKLFFGSGTQLSVL.